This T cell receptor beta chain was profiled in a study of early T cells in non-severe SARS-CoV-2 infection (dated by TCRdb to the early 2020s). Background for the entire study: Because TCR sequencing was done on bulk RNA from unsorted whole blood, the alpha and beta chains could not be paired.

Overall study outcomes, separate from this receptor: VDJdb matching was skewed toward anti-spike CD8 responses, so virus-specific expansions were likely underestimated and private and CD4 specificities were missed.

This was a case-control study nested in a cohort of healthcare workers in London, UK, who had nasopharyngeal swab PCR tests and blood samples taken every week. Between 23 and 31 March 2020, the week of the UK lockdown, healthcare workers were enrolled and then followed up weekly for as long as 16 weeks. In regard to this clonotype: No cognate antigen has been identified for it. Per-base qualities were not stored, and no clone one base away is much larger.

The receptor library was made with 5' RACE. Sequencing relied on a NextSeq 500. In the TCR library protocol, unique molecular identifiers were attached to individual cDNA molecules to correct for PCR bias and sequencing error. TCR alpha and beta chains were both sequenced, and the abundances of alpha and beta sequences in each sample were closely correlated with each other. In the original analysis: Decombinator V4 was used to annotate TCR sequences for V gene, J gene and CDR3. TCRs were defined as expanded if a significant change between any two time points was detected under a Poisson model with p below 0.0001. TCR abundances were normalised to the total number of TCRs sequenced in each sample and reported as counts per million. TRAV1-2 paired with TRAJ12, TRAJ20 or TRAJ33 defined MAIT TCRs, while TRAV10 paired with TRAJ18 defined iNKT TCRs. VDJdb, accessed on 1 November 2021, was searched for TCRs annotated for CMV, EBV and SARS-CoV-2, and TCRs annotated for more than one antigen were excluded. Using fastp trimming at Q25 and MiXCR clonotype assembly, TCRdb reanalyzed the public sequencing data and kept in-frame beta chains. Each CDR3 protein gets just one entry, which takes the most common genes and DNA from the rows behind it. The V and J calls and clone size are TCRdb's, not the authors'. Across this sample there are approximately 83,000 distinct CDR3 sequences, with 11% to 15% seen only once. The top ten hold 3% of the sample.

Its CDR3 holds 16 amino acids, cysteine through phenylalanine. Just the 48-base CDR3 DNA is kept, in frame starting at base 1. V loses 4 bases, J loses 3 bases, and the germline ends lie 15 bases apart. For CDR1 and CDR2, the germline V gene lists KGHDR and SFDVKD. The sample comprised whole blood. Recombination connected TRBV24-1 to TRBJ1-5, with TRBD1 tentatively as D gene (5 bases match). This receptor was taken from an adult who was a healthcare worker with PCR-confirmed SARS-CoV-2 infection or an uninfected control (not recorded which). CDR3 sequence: CATSERGQGDNQPQHF. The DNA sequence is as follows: TGTGCCACCAGTGAGAGAGGCCAGGGCGACAATCAGCCCCAGCATTTT.